This entry lists 30 T cell receptor beta chains sequenced from one sample in a study of T cell repertoires in cytomegalovirus infection. MiXCR, run by TCRdb on the reads, gives a single entry per CDR3 protein. The sample lists some 440,000 distinct CDR3 sequences, approximately 32% seen once, with about an eighth in the top ten. Sequencing was done on a sample of PBMCs. These receptors all come from a human donor in good health (CMV status not recorded). Some clones in this sample may be carry-over from other donors' samples.

A few counts support this clonotype. The V call is TRBV6-2 or TRBV6-3, the J call TRBJ2-2, with 12 bases aligning to TRBD2. Germline assignment: CDR1 MNHEY and CDR2 SVGEGT. The length of the CDR3 is 16 residues. V shed 6 bases and J 4 bases; nucleotides not matched to a gene: 6. The CDR3: CASRPSGGAGTGELFF. The CDR3 nucleotides are TGTGCCAGCAGACCTAGCGGGGGGGCCGGCACCGGGGAGCTGTTTTTT.

This clonotype was seen many times. The chain links TRBV7-2 to TRBJ1-4; D unresolved. This CDR3 has 14 residues. Germline assignment: CDR1 SGHTA and CDR2 FQGNSA. With 7 bases removed from V and 8 bases from J, the gap between germline ends came to 17 bases. CDR3 residues: CASKVGGGGEKLFF. The CDR3 DNA follows: TGTGCCAGCAAAGTTGGCGGAGGCGGGGAAAAACTGTTTTTT.

The V call is TRBV29-1, the J call TRBJ1-2; 9 bases agree with TRBD1. The CDR3 has 17 amino acids. Germline assignment: CDR1 SQVTM and CDR2 ANQGSEA. J lost 8 bases, V lost 6 bases, and 22 bases had no gene match. The CDR3 bases are TGCAGCGTCGCCTATTCGATTGTAACAGGGGGCGCGTCCGGCTACACCTTC. This gives the protein CSVAYSIVTGGASGYTF.

As concerns this clonotype: The junction does not match germline at one end; this may be a read error. The rearrangement links TRBV12-3 or TRBV12-4 to TRBJ2-5, with a weak D call TRBD1 (5 bases). This CDR3 has 13 amino acids. The DNA of the CDR3 is TGTGTCAGCAGTTTAGGGGCGCAAGAGACCCAGTACTTC. Translated, it gives CVSSLGAQETQYF.

The table lists this clonotype with a few counts. The chain is built from TRBV6-2 or TRBV6-3 and TRBJ1-1; D is perhaps TRBD1 (5 bases). Trimming cost V 2 bases and J 9 bases, with 13 bases left between them. This CDR3 is built from 13 residues. Germline CDR1 is MNHEY and CDR2 is SVGEGT. Written as DNA, the CDR3 is TGTGCCAGCAGTTACCTAACCGGGGCGCAAGCTTTCTTT. Translated, it gives CASSYLTGAQAFF.

The chain has TRBV10-3 and TRBJ2-3; D possibly corresponds to TRBD1 (7 bases). The germline V gene has CDR1 ENHRY and CDR2 SYGVKD. Trimming shortened V by 7 bases and J by 4 bases, and 18 bases separated the two germline ends. The CDR3 length is 15 residues. CDR3 nucleotides: TGTGCCATCACCGGACAGGCCGGGGGCCCAGATACGCAGTATTTT. This codes for CAITGQAGGPDTQYF.

This clonotype was detected a few times. The chain has TRBV13 and TRBJ2-5; TRBD1 matches 8 bases. The V gene's germline CDR1 is PRHDT and CDR2 FYEKMQ (reference sequence). This CDR3 is 16 amino acids long. The V and J ends lost 4 bases and 3 bases, in that order; junction bases with no gene match: 10. DNA for the CDR3: TGTGCCAGCAGCTCTCGCCGAGACAGGGGAGAAGAGACCCAGTACTTC. Translating gives CASSSRRDRGEETQYF.

The chain employs TRBV20-1 and TRBJ2-1; D not resolved. The CDR3 is 13 residues long. V lost 3 bases and J 3 bases, leaving 9 bases between the germline ends. The V gene's germline CDR1 is DFQATT and CDR2 SNEGSKA (reference sequence). This chain's CDR3 is CSASGLDYNEQFF. The DNA for the CDR3 is TGCAGTGCTAGCGGGCTGGACTACAATGAGCAGTTCTTC.

This clonotype appeared many times. The J gene is TRBJ2-5, the V gene TRBV28, with 9 bases aligning to TRBD1. This CDR3 comprises 15 residues. Germline V lookup: CDR1 MDHEN, CDR2 SYDVKM. J lost 5 bases, V lost 3 bases, and 7 bases had no gene match. CDR3 residues: CASSLVQGAYETQYF. The CDR3 DNA is TGTGCCAGCAGTTTGGTACAGGGGGCGTATGAGACCCAGTACTTC.

This clonotype showed up many times. J is TRBJ2-1 and V is TRBV6-2 or TRBV6-3; perhaps TRBD2 as D (5 bases). Trimming took 5 bases from V and 3 from J, leaving 8 bases between them. Germline V gives CDR1 MNHEY, CDR2 SVGEGT. There are 13 residues in the CDR3. CDR3 sequence: CASSLRDYNEQFF. The CDR3 DNA is TGTGCCAGCAGTCTCCGGGACTACAATGAGCAGTTCTTC.

The chain couples TRBV7-2 to TRBJ2-5, with unresolved D. The CDR3 covers 13 residues. CDR1 and CDR2 (germline): SGHTA, FQGNSA. The V and J ends lost 5 bases and 0 bases respectively, with 7 bases between them. The CDR3 loop is CASSPDHQETQYF. In nucleotides, the CDR3 is TGTGCCAGCAGCCCGGATCACCAAGAGACCCAGTACTTC.

The chain combines TRBV11-2 with TRBJ2-1; tentative D call: TRBD2 (6 bases). The CDR3 is made up of 17 amino acids. Germline V CDR1 and CDR2: SGHAT, FQNNGV. V lost 0 bases to trimming and J lost 9 bases, with 21 bases between them. CDR3: CASSLERGTATGGEQFF. Written as DNA, the CDR3 is TGTGCCAGCAGCTTAGAAAGAGGGACGGCGACCGGGGGTGAGCAGTTCTTC.

Concerning this clonotype itself: The junction does not match germline at one end; this may be a read error. The rearrangement joins TRBV7-6 to TRBJ2-3; TRBD2 aligns across 12 bases. The V gene's germline CDR1 is SGHVS and CDR2 FNYEAQ. This CDR3 has 17 amino acids. In nucleotides, the CDR3 is TGTTCCAGCACTACACACCCTAGCGGGGGGGCCCCCACTACGCAGTATTTT. As protein: CSSTTHPSGGAPTTQYF.

This chain joins TRBV19 and TRBJ1-1; unclear D gene. The V gene's germline CDR1 is LNHDA and CDR2 SQIVND (reference sequence). The ends were cut back, 5 bases at V and 6 bases at J, with 13 bases in the middle. The CDR3 covers 13 residues. Here the CDR3 DNA reads TGTGCCAGTAGTTCCTGGATCAGACCTGAAGCTTTCTTT. Translated, it gives CASSSWIRPEAFF.

The rearrangement links TRBV19 to TRBJ1-1; D gene ambiguous. Trimming took off 3 bases at V and 1 base at J, with 9 bases between the two ends. Per germline, CDR1 LNHDA and CDR2 SQIVND (reference sequence). The CDR3 extends over 14 amino acids. CDR3 nucleotide sequence: TGTGCCAGTAGTATCGATAACTGGAACACTGAAGCTTTCTTT. Encoded protein: CASSIDNWNTEAFF.

This clonotype was counted between two and nine times. V and J are TRBV19 and TRBJ1-5; D gene ambiguous. The ends were cut back, 1 base at V and 1 base at J, with 11 bases in the middle. Germline V gene data show CDR1 as LNHDA and CDR2 as SQIVND (reference sequence). The CDR3 totals 16 residues. CDR3 loop: CASSIVQEGSNQPQHF. CDR3 sequence (DNA): TGTGCCAGTAGTATAGTGCAGGAAGGGAGCAATCAGCCCCAGCATTTT.

This chain connects TRBV7-8 to TRBJ1-5; D is ambiguous. The CDR3 is 16 residues long. CDR1 is SGHVS, CDR2 FQNEAQ, per germline. The V gene lost 4 bases and the J gene lost 2 bases, with 15 bases spanning the gap. The CDR3 sequence is CASSSHARSRNQPQHF. For the CDR3, the DNA is TGTGCCAGCAGCTCCCATGCCCGCAGTCGCAATCAGCCCCAGCATTTT.

The chain has TRBV2 and TRBJ2-1; D not certain. Per germline, CDR1 SNHLY and CDR2 FYNNEI. There are 14 residues in the CDR3. V gave up 3 bases and J gave up 1 base, with 7 bases separating them. The CDR3 DNA is TGTGCCAGCAGTGATCTGGAATCCTACAATGAGCAGTTCTTC. Protein product: CASSDLESYNEQFF.

This clonotype has ten or more counts. The rearrangement links TRBV7-2 to TRBJ1-5; 8 positions match TRBD1. The CDR3 is made up of 17 amino acids. Germline V lookup: CDR1 SGHTA, CDR2 FQGNSA. Germline trimming cut 5 bases from V and 4 bases from J; bases unmatched to any gene: 13. The CDR3 DNA reads TGTGCCAGCAGCCCGCGGGGAAAGCAGGGGGCGAATCAGCCCCAGCATTTT. Its protein is CASSPRGKQGANQPQHF.

This clonotype was seen at least ten times. The genes are TRBV11-2 and TRBJ2-2; D gene unclear. CDR3 length: 15 residues. V was shortened by 3 bases and J by 3 bases, with 11 bases between the two germline ends. Germline values: CDR1 SGHAT, CDR2 FQNNGV. This chain's CDR3 is CASSFTGGHTGELFF. Here the CDR3 DNA reads TGTGCCAGCAGCTTCACTGGTGGGCACACCGGGGAGCTGTTTTTT. Using reference TRBV11-2 and TRBJ2-2 for the parts outside the CDR3, the full variable domain is EAGVAQSPRYKIIEKRQSVAFWCNPISGHATLYWYQQILGQGPKLLIQFQNNGVVDDSQLPKDRFSAERLKGVDSTLKIQPAKLEDSAVYLCASSFTGGHTGELFFGEGSRLTVL.

Concerning this clonotype: At one boundary the junction diverges from the germline segment, which might be a read error. CDR3 coding DNA: TGTGCAAGCAGCTTTACTCGGAGCAATCAGCCCCAGCCTTTT. Its translation is CASSFTRSNQPQPF. The chain joins TRBV7-2 to TRBJ1-5; no clear D. The germline gives CDR1 SGHTA, CDR2 FQGNSA. The CDR3 length is 14 residues.

This clonotype was seen a few times. J is TRBJ2-1 and V is TRBV7-2; D is perhaps TRBD2 (6 bases). The CDR3 is made up of 14 amino acids. Germline V gives CDR1 SGHTA, CDR2 FQGNSA. V gave up 5 bases and J gave up 4 bases, with 12 bases separating them. The chain's CDR3 is CASSGGWGYNEQFF. CDR3 coding DNA: TGTGCCAGCAGCGGAGGGTGGGGGTACAATGAGCAGTTCTTC.

V gene TRBV11-2 combines with J gene TRBJ2-2; 9 bases map to TRBD2. Germline V gene lookup returns CDR1 SGHAT and CDR2 FQNNGV. V trimming: 5 bases; J trimming: 7 bases; junction bases outside the gene matches: 14. This CDR3 has 17 amino acids. The CDR3 bases are TGTGCCAGCAGCACCGGACTAGCGTGGCCCAGGGGCGGGGAGCTGTTTTTT. This sequence encodes CASSTGLAWPRGGELFF.

The CDR3 bases are TGTGCCAGCAGTCGTCCCCTCGGGACAGGGGGCACTGGGGCCAACGTCCTGACTTTC. Translation gives CASSRPLGTGGTGANVLTF. The chain employs TRBV25-1 and TRBJ2-6, with 12 bases aligning to TRBD1. Trimming cost V 5 bases and J 2 bases; bases outside gene matches: 10. CDR3 length: 19 amino acids. Germline-derived CDR1 and CDR2 are MGHDK and SYGVNS.

This sequence joins TRBV28 and TRBJ2-6, with D possibly being TRBD2 (6 bases). The CDR3 contains 14 residues. With 9 bases removed from V and 3 bases from J, the gap between germline ends came to 12 bases. Germline CDR1 reads MDHEN; CDR2 reads SYDVKM. This chain's CDR3 is CASGGAGGANVLTF. In DNA form, the CDR3 reads TGTGCCAGTGGAGGGGCTGGTGGGGCCAACGTCCTGACTTTC.

In its sample, this clonotype was seen many times. This rearrangement joins TRBV7-8 to TRBJ1-1; maybe TRBD1 (6 bases). Germline-derived CDR1 and CDR2 are SGHVS and FQNEAQ. Trimming took 5 bases from V and 6 from J, leaving 16 bases between them. CDR3 length: 14 residues. CDR3 protein: CASSPGGLGAEAFF. CDR3 nucleotides: TGTGCCAGCAGCCCGGGGGGCTTGGGCGCTGAAGCTTTCTTT.

The V gene is TRBV5-1, the J gene TRBJ1-3; D gene ambiguous. CDR1 is SGHRS and CDR2 is YFSETQ in the germline V gene. This CDR3 is 16 amino acids long. V lost 2 bases to trimming and J lost 2 bases, with 14 bases between them. The CDR3 spells CASSLLGGKTGNTIYF. In DNA, the CDR3 is TGCGCCAGCAGCTTACTTGGCGGGAAAACTGGAAACACCATATATTTT.

About this clonotype: A much larger clone differs by one base, so this may be a read error. The chain employs TRBV7-6 and TRBJ1-2; 10 bases align to TRBD1. CDR1 and CDR2 (germline): SGHVS, FNYEAQ. CDR3 length: 15 amino acids. Unmatched junction bases numbered 11, after V lost 8 bases and J lost 5 bases. The CDR3 protein is CASRSTGGMSYGYTF. As DNA, the CDR3 is TGTGCCAGCCGCTCGACAGGGGGCATGTCTTATGGCTACACCTTC.

This clonotype was counted at least ten times. The CDR3 region is CASSLASANTEAFF. The CDR3, as DNA: TGTGCCAGCAGCTTAGCGAGCGCAAACACTGAAGCTTTCTTT. V and J are TRBV7-8 and TRBJ1-1; D remains ambiguous. The CDR3 runs 14 residues. V shed 0 bases and J shed 2 bases, with 7 bases lying between them. From germline, CDR1 is SGHVS and CDR2 FQNEAQ.

This chain links TRBV4-1 with TRBJ2-4; no reliable D call. The CDR3 runs 13 residues. V lost 0 bases, J lost 6 bases, and 6 bases lay in between. Germline assignment: CDR1 MGHRA and CDR2 YSYEKL. The CDR3 DNA is TGCGCCAGCAGCCAAGATCCGGGAAACATTCAGTACTTC. Translation: CASSQDPGNIQYF.